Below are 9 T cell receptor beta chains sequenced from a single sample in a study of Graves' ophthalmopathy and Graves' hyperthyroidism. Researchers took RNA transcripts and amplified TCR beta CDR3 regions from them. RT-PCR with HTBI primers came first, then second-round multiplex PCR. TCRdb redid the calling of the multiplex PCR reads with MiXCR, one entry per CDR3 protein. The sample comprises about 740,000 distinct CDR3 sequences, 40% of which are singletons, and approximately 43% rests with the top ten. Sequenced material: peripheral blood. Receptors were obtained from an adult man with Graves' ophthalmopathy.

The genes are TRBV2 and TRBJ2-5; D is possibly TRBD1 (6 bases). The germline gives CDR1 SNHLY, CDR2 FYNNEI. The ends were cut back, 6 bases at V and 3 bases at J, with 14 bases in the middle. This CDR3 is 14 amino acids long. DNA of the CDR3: TGTGCCAGCAGGGACCGGGACACGAAAGAGACCCAGTACTTC. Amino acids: CASRDRDTKETQYF.

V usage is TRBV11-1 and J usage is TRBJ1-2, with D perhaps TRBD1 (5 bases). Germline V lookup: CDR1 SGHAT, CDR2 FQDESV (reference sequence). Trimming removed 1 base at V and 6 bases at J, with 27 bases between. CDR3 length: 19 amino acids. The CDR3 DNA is TGTGCCAGCAGCTTAGTCTCATGGGGCCTTCCGGGGAACCTGAATGGCTACACCTTC. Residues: CASSLVSWGLPGNLNGYTF.

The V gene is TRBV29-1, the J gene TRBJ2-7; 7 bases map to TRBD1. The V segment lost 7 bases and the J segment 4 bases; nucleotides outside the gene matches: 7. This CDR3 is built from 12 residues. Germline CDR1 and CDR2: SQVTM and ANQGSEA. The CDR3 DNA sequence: TGCAGCGCCGAGGTGACAGGGTACGAGCAGTACTTC. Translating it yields CSAEVTGYEQYF.

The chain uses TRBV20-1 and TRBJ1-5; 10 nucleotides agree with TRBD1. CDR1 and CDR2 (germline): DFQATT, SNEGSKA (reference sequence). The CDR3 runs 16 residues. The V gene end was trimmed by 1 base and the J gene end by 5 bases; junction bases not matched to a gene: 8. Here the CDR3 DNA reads TGCAGTGCTAGAGCTTCGGACAGGGGGGACTATCAGCCCCAGCATTTT. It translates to CSARASDRGDYQPQHF.

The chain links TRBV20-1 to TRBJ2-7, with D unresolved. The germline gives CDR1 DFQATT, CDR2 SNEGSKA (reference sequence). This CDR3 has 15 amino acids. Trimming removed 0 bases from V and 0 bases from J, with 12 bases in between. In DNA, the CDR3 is TGCAGTGCTAGAGACGGTCAGGCAAACTCCTACGAGCAGTACTTC. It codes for CSARDGQANSYEQYF.

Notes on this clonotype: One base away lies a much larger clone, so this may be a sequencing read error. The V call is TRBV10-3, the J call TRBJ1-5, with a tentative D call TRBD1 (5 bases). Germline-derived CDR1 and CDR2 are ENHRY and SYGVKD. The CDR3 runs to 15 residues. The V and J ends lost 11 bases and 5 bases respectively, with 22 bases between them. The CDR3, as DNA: TGTGCCGGCAGTTACTCAGGGATCAGAGATCAGCCCCAGCATTTT. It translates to CAGSYSGIRDQPQHF.

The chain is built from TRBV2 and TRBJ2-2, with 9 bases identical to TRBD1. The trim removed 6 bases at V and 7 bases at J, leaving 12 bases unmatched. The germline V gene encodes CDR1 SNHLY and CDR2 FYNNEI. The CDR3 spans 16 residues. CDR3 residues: CASSQERTGVGGELFF. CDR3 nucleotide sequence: TGTGCCAGCAGCCAAGAACGGACAGGGGTTGGCGGGGAGCTGTTTTTT.

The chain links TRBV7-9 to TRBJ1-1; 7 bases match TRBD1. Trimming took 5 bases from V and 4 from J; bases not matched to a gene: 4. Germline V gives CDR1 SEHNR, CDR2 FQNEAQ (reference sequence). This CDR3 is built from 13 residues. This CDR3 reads CASSPRGATEAFF. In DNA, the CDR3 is TGTGCCAGCAGCCCCAGGGGGGCCACTGAAGCTTTCTTT.

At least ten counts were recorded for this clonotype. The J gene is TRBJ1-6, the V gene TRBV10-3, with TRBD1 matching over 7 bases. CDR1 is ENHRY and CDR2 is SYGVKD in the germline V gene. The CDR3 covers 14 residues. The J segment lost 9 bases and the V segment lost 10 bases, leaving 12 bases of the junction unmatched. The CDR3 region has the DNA TGTGCCAGCAGATCCGGGACAGACCCTTCACCCCTCCACTTT. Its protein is CASRSGTDPSPLHF.